These T cell receptor beta chains were read from a single sample in a study of response to subunit inactivated influenza vaccine. Each CDR3 protein gets one entry after TCRdb re-called the RT-PCR reads with MiXCR. The sample carries under 750,000 distinct CDR3 sequences, roughly 10% recorded once. Sequencing was performed on PBMCs from blood, taken on the day of vaccination. These TCRs come from a man over 45 who received an inactivated influenza vaccine. CDR3s include the opening cysteine and the closing phenylalanine or tryptophan. Each record gives: CDR3 length, V gene, D gene, J gene, clone size, CDR3 protein, CDR3 DNA. D genes are given only for firm matches. Clone size, where shown, is once, few, many, or a class for clones that have expanded.

15	TRBV9	.	TRBJ1-6	few	CASSPTGAYNSPLHF	TGTGCCAGCAGCCCTACCGGGGCCTATAATTCACCCCTCCACTTT
14	TRBV28	TRBD1	TRBJ2-5	few	CASRPTGVLETQYF	TGTGCCAGCAGGCCGACAGGGGTTTTAGAGACCCAGTACTTC
14	TRBV24-1	.	TRBJ1-2	many	CATSDFRQGNGYTF	TGTGCCACCAGTGATTTCAGGCAGGGCAATGGCTACACCTTC
15	TRBV5-1	.	TRBJ2-7	.	CASSLGGLGHYEQYF	TGCGCCAGCAGCTTGGGGGGCCTTGGCCACTACGAGCAGTACTTC
17	TRBV28	TRBD2	TRBJ2-3	many	CASSSGTSGRRGDTQYF	TGTGCCAGCAGTTCCGGGACTAGCGGGAGGAGAGGGGATACGCAGTATTTT
16	TRBV4-3	.	TRBJ1-1	few	CASSQYGFLGANEAFF	TGCGCCAGCAGCCAATACGGATTTCTGGGGGCCAATGAAGCTTTCTTT
15	TRBV6-4	.	TRBJ2-7	.	CASSVEFGQNYEQYF	TGTGCCAGCAGTGTTGAGTTTGGGCAGAACTACGAGCAGTACTTC
16	TRBV5-8	TRBD1	TRBJ2-6	.	CARGDRVISGANVLTF	TGTGCCAGGGGCGACAGGGTCATCTCTGGGGCCAACGTCCTGACTTTC
14	TRBV29-1	.	TRBJ1-5	few	CSVAGAGSNQPQHF	TGCAGCGTTGCCGGGGCGGGTAGCAATCAGCCCCAGCATTTT
21	TRBV28	TRBD2	TRBJ2-3	many	CASSSPLGLMIAGPSTDTQYF	TGTGCCAGCAGTTCCCCCCTCGGTCTTATGATAGCGGGGCCGAGCACAGATACGCAGTATTTT
17	TRBV14	.	TRBJ2-3	.	CASSTRPRGQSTDTQYF	TGTGCCAGCAGCACCCGTCCGCGGGGACAAAGCACAGATACGCAGTATTTT
13	TRBV6-1	TRBD1	TRBJ1-1	few	CASRSRDSSKAFF	TGTGCCAGCAGAAGCCGGGACAGCTCCAAAGCTTTCTTT
14	TRBV7-2	TRBD1	TRBJ2-1	many	CASSARQGASEQFF	TGTGCCAGCAGCGCCCGACAGGGGGCTAGTGAGCAGTTCTTC
15	TRBV20-1	TRBD2	TRBJ2-3	few	CSARDTSGSSGTQYF	TGCAGTGCTAGAGATACTAGCGGGAGTTCTGGTACGCAGTATTTT
14	TRBV12-3/TRBV12-4	.	TRBJ1-1	few	CASSYLRRNTEAFF	TGTGCCAGCAGTTACCTAAGAAGGAACACTGAAGCTTTCTTT
15	TRBV1	.	TRBJ2-3	.	CTSRELAGGTDTQYF	TGCACCAGCAGGGAACTAGCGGGAGGCACAGATACGCAGTATTTT
13	TRBV12-2	.	TRBJ1-1	.	CASRLATTPEAFF	TGTGCAAGTCGCTTAGCCACCACCCCAGAAGCTTTCTTT
12	TRBV14	.	TRBJ2-3	many	CASSPGGAPRYF	TGTGCCAGCAGCCCCGGGGGAGCCCCTCGGTATTTT
14	TRBV28	.	TRBJ2-2	many	CASRWDTNTGELFF	TGTGCCAGCAGGTGGGACACCAACACCGGGGAGCTGTTTTTT
15	TRBV7-3	.	TRBJ2-1	many	CASSLFGTVYNEQFF	TGTGCCAGCAGCTTATTTGGGACTGTATACAATGAGCAGTTCTTC
12	TRBV28	.	TRBJ2-1	.	CATRTRRYEQFF	TGTGCCACTCGGACCCGAAGGTATGAGCAGTTCTTC
12	TRBV6-5	.	TRBJ1-6	.	CASKREYSPLHF	TGTGCCAGCAAGCGGGAGTATTCACCCCTCCACTTT
14	TRBV15	TRBD1	TRBJ1-5	few	CATSSGTGDQPQHF	TGTGCCACCAGCAGCGGGACAGGGGATCAGCCCCAGCATTTT
14	TRBV20-1	TRBD1	TRBJ1-3	many	CSAIDRASGNTIYF	TGCAGTGCTATCGACAGGGCCTCTGGAAACACCATATATTTT
13	TRBV12-3/TRBV12-4	TRBD1	TRBJ1-2	.	CASTGGQVYGYTF	TGTGCCAGCACCGGGGGACAGGTCTATGGCTACACCTTC
13	TRBV29-1	.	TRBJ2-3	.	CSVLGPLADTQYF	TGCAGCGTTTTAGGTCCCCTCGCAGATACGCAGTATTTT
14	TRBV5-1	.	TRBJ2-1	many	CASSPPTSYNEQFF	TGCGCCAGCAGCCCCCCGACTAGTTACAATGAGCAGTTCTTC
16	TRBV5-1	.	TRBJ2-7	few	CASSWAEDKSSYEQYF	TGCGCCAGCAGCTGGGCCGAGGACAAGAGCTCCTACGAGCAGTACTTC
21	TRBV3-1	.	TRBJ2-1	.	CASSQVGSSVDRWPRYNEQFF	TGTGCCAGCAGCCAAGTCGGGTCTAGCGTGGACCGTTGGCCTAGATACAATGAGCAGTTCTTC
15	TRBV20-1	TRBD1	TRBJ1-4	.	CSAREQGSWKEKLFF	TGCAGTGCTAGAGAACAGGGGAGTTGGAAGGAAAAACTGTTTTTT
15	TRBV7-2	TRBD2	TRBJ2-1	few	CASGRSRLAGNEQFF	TGTGCCAGCGGGCGCTCGAGGCTAGCGGGGAATGAGCAGTTCTTC
16	TRBV6-1	.	TRBJ2-7	few	CASASSGTRNAYEQYF	TGTGCCAGCGCATCCTCCGGGACACGCAATGCCTACGAGCAGTACTTC
13	TRBV18	.	TRBJ2-1	few	CASSPQGSNEQFF	TGTGCCAGCTCTCCACAGGGCTCCAATGAGCAGTTCTTC
15	TRBV5-5	TRBD1	TRBJ2-2	few	CASSLRTGGAGELFF	TGTGCCAGCAGCCTACGAACAGGGGGCGCGGGGGAGCTGTTTTTT
14	TRBV6-5	.	TRBJ1-1	many	CASSYIQGPPEAFF	TGTGCCAGCAGCTACATACAGGGACCGCCTGAAGCTTTCTTT
16	TRBV4-3	TRBD2	TRBJ2-1	.	CASSQVWGGGSNEQFF	TGCGCCAGCAGCCAAGTGTGGGGCGGCGGGAGCAATGAGCAGTTCTTC
16	TRBV7-2	.	TRBJ2-3	.	CASSGVGGSGTDTQYF	TGTGCCAGCAGCGGGGTAGGGGGATCGGGTACAGATACGCAGTATTTT
13	TRBV29-1	.	TRBJ1-1	many	CSVGGAPATEAFF	TGCAGCGTGGGAGGGGCACCCGCAACTGAAGCTTTCTTT
15	TRBV5-1	.	TRBJ1-2	.	CASSLGALRNYGYTF	TGCGCCAGCAGCTTGGGGGCCCTTCGTAACTATGGCTACACCTTC
15	TRBV12-3/TRBV12-4	TRBD2	TRBJ2-5	many	CASRGTSGIQETQYF	TGTGCCAGCAGAGGGACTAGCGGGATCCAAGAGACCCAGTACTTC
20	TRBV20-1	TRBD2	TRBJ2-3	few	CSTEKPTGTSGPSSTDTQYF	TGCAGTACCGAAAAACCGACAGGAACTAGCGGGCCCTCTAGCACAGATACGCAGTATTTT